This T cell receptor (beta chain) was identified in a study of blood T cell repertoires in COVID-19. The overall study: Samples of COVID-19 (acute and convalescent) were obtained from the United States, Italy and Spain. PBMCs, B-cell-depleted T cells, or T cells provided the cDNA or gDNA that made up the material.

As processed by the authors: For nucleated cells, counts were estimated from reference gene primer amplification. Sequencing used immunoSEQ multiplex PCR; TCRdb keeps in-frame clones, though not all of them. Clone size and the V and J calls come from that table; the DNA yielded D and trimming. The repertoire includes roughly 88,000 clones, 80% to 85% of them detected once, and 16% sits in the top ten. This clone was counted a few times. The CDR3 extends over 15 amino acids. J lost 6 bases, V lost 4 bases, and 6 bases had no gene match. Per the germline V gene, CDR1 is SGHNT and CDR2 is YENEEA. The specimen sequenced was peripheral blood. The rearrangement joins TRBV11-3 to TRBJ2-1, with TRBD2 matching 10 bases. The receptor was derived from an elderly woman with active or convalescent COVID-19. The CDR3 DNA is TGTGCCAGCAGCTCCTCCGGGACTAGCGTCAATGAGCAGTTCTTC. It is translated as CASSSSGTSVNEQFF.